This T cell receptor beta chain stems from a study of blood T cell repertoires in COVID-19. Looking at the study overall: Sites across the United States, Italy and Spain contributed samples from acute and convalescent COVID-19.

Assay used: immunoSEQ multiplex PCR; TCRdb lists only in-frame clones, some missing. The top ten clones hold roughly 2.8% of a sample with about 220,000 clones, roughly 85% of them seen once. This clone was counted once. CDR1 is MNHEY, CDR2 SMNVEV, per germline (reference sequence). This CDR3 is 16 amino acids long. Germline trimming cut 4 bases from V and 3 bases from J; bases unmatched to any gene: 6. The V call is TRBV27, the J call TRBJ2-1; TRBD2 matches at 10 bases. Source material: peripheral blood. The clonotype was recovered from a man aged 50-59 years who had recovered from COVID-19. CDR3 loop: CASSSLAGARYNEQFF. The CDR3 region has the DNA TGTGCCAGCAGTTCCCTAGCGGGGGCCCGCTACAATGAGCAGTTCTTC.